This TCR beta chain emerged from a study of cytomegalovirus exposure and HLA in healthy donors. Study results and caveats: It was reported in a later analysis that an Asian-associated ancestry cluster showed fewer N-insertions than the roughly 670-donor mean. The study had only CMV serostatus as immune exposure information.

The CDR3 extends over 15 amino acids. CDR1 and CDR2 from the germline V gene are LGHNA and YSLEER. The ends were cut back, 3 bases at V and 5 bases at J, with 17 bases in the middle. As regards this clone: Its matching antigen is unknown.

The PCR contained 60 Vbeta and 13 Jbeta primers. Profiling relied on immunoSEQ multiplex PCR, and the TCRdb table lists in-frame clones only, not all of them. The sample includes 150,000 or so clones, 60% to 75% of them seen just once. The chain recombines TRBV4-3 with TRBJ2-7; possible D gene TRBD1, 6 bases. Sample: PBMCs. This TCR was sampled from a man in his late teens or twenties in good health and CMV-seronegative. Written as DNA, the CDR3 is TGCGCCAGCAGCCAGGTAAACAGGGAACCCAACGAGCAGTACTTC. The encoded protein is CASSQVNREPNEQYF.